These 21 T cell receptor beta chains came from one sample sequenced in a study of blood T cell repertoires in COVID-19. Method: immunoSEQ multiplex PCR; TCRdb's copy keeps in-frame clones and lacks some. The repertoire holds approximately 290,000 clones, with about 90% as singletons. The sequencing sample was made of PBMCs or T cells enriched from blood (not recorded which). These receptors were collected from a woman aged 18-29 years with acute COVID-19.

The V call is TRBV6-5, the J call TRBJ1-1; no clear D gene. V was shortened by 5 bases and J by 5 bases, with 15 bases between the two germline ends. There are 14 residues in the CDR3. Per the germline V gene, CDR1 is MNHEY and CDR2 is SVGAGI. The CDR3 region has the DNA TGTGCCAGCAGTCCCCTGTGGGAGGAGACTGAAGCTTTCTTT. Protein: CASSPLWEETEAFF.

The CDR3 DNA reads as TGCAGCGTTGACACGGGTCGTTATGGCTACACCTTC. Its protein is CSVDTGRYGYTF. The rearrangement joins TRBV29-1 to TRBJ1-2; D uncertain. Trimming left V 3 bases short and J 5 bases short, with 10 bases between. Germline values: CDR1 SQVTM, CDR2 ANQGSEA. This CDR3 is built from 12 residues.

This clone showed up just once. The chain links TRBV19 to TRBJ1-4; TRBD1 matches 9 bases. Germline V lookup: CDR1 LNHDA, CDR2 SQIVND (reference sequence). This CDR3 has 14 amino acids. The trim removed 5 bases at V and 7 bases at J, leaving 5 bases unmatched. CDR3 sequence: CASSDRGDSEKLFF. CDR3 DNA: TGTGCCAGTAGTGACAGGGGGGATAGTGAAAAACTGTTTTTT. The variable domain in full, with the rest retrieved from reference TRBV19 and TRBJ1-4, is DGGITQSPKYLFRKEGQNVTLSCEQNLNHDAMYWYRQDPGQGLRLIYYSQIVNDFQKGDIAEGYSVSREKKESFPLTVTSAQKNPTAFYLCASSDRGDSEKLFFGSGTQLSVL.

Details on this clone: Different DNA sequences within this sample yield the same CDR3. The V call is TRBV28, the J call TRBJ1-2, with 9 bases matching TRBD1. CDR1 and CDR2 from the germline V gene are MDHEN and SYDVKM. The CDR3 consists of 14 residues. Trimming took 2 bases from V and 2 from J; bases not matched to a gene: 0. The DNA of the CDR3 is TGTGCCAGCAGTTTAGGGACAGGGAACTATGGCTACACCTTC. This codes for CASSLGTGNYGYTF.

This chain uses TRBV6-5 with TRBJ1-4, with TRBD1 as a possible D gene (5 bases). The CDR3 spans 14 residues. Trimming left V 4 bases short and J 6 bases short, with 12 bases between. The germline V gene encodes CDR1 MNHEY and CDR2 SVGAGI. In DNA form, the CDR3 reads TGTGCCAGCAGTTTCACAGGAGGGGATGAAAAACTGTTTTTT. Translating it yields CASSFTGGDEKLFF.

J is TRBJ2-7 and V is TRBV6-5; possible D gene TRBD2, 6 bases. V lost 4 bases to trimming and J lost 2 bases, with 12 bases between them. The CDR3 contains 14 residues. From germline, CDR1 is MNHEY and CDR2 SVGAGI. The CDR3, as DNA: TGTGCCAGCAGTTTAGGGACTTTTACCTACGAGCAGTACTTC. This sequence encodes CASSLGTFTYEQYF.

The rearrangement links TRBV13 to TRBJ2-5, with unresolved D. V lost 3 bases to trimming and J lost 5 bases, with 10 bases between them. The CDR3 has 13 amino acids. Germline V gene lookup returns CDR1 PRHDT and CDR2 FYEKMQ (reference sequence). The CDR3 bases are TGTGCCAGCAGCTTTCAAGCGCGGGAGACCCAGTACTTC. As protein: CASSFQARETQYF.

The V call is TRBV9, the J call TRBJ1-6, with TRBD1 as a possible D gene (5 bases). Trimming stripped 7 bases from V and 9 bases from J, with 14 bases between. The V gene's germline CDR1 is SGDLS and CDR2 YYNGEE. The CDR3 consists of 13 residues. CDR3 in amino acids: CASGGVPGSPLHF. As DNA, the CDR3 is TGTGCCAGCGGGGGGGTGCCTGGTTCACCCCTCCACTTT.

The J gene is TRBJ1-2, the V gene TRBV28, with 7 bases aligning to TRBD1. Trimming removed 4 bases from V and 3 bases from J; junction bases left unmatched: 11. From germline, CDR1 is MDHEN and CDR2 SYDVKM. The CDR3 has 16 residues. The CDR3 reads CASSYSTGYYDYGYTF. The CDR3 DNA follows: TGTGCCAGCAGTTACTCGACAGGGTATTACGACTATGGCTACACCTTC.

The gene calls are TRBV5-1 and TRBJ2-4; possible D gene TRBD1, 6 bases. The CDR3 contains 17 residues. Germline V CDR1 and CDR2: SGHRS, YFSETQ. V lost 5 bases and J 0 bases, leaving 18 bases between the germline ends. The CDR3: CASSLLGGPIAKNIQYF. The CDR3 DNA follows: TGCGCCAGCAGTCTCTTAGGGGGACCTATAGCCAAAAACATTCAGTACTTC.

The rearrangement joins TRBV20-1 to TRBJ2-1; D is possibly TRBD2 (6 bases). V was shortened by 3 bases and J by 0 bases, with 12 bases between the two germline ends. CDR1 DFQATT and CDR2 SNEGSKA come from the germline V gene (reference sequence). CDR3 size: 15 residues. The CDR3 here is CSASPGGTSYNEQFF. DNA for the CDR3: TGCAGTGCTAGTCCTGGCGGGACCTCCTACAATGAGCAGTTCTTC.

V is TRBV2 and J is TRBJ2-5; TRBD1 might be the D (6 bases). The germline V and J ends were trimmed by 1 base and 5 bases, with 14 bases remaining between them. The CDR3 is made up of 15 amino acids. From germline, CDR1 is SNHLY and CDR2 FYNNEI. The CDR3 nucleotides are TGTGCCAGCAGTGAAGTAATACAGAGGGGGGAGACCCAGTACTTC. Translating it yields CASSEVIQRGETQYF.

This chain links TRBV7-6 with TRBJ1-1; weak D call: TRBD1 (5 bases). This CDR3 comprises 15 residues. The V end was cut by 1 base, the J end by 3 bases, with 12 bases between. Germline assignment: CDR1 SGHVS and CDR2 FNYEAQ. DNA of the CDR3: TGTGCCAGCAGCTTAGAGGGACCGGGGGACACTGAAGCTTTCTTT. Its protein is CASSLEGPGDTEAFF. The complete variable domain, with remaining parts taken from reference TRBV7-6 and TRBJ1-1, reads GAGVSQSPRYKVTKRGQDVALRCDPISGHVSLYWYRQALGQGPEFLTYFNYEAQQDKSGLPNDRFSAERPEGSISTLTIQRTEQRDSAMYRCASSLEGPGDTEAFFGQGTRLTVV.

This clone showed up just a few times. This chain uses TRBV7-9 with TRBJ2-2; 8 nucleotides align to TRBD1. After removal of 4 bases from V and 15 bases from J, the junction contained 7 bases not matched to a gene. Germline loops: CDR1 SEHNR, CDR2 FQNEAQ (reference sequence). The CDR3 covers 12 residues. CDR3 amino acids: CASSSGQGEVFF. The CDR3 nucleotides are TGTGCCAGCAGCTCCGGACAGGGAGAGGTGTTTTTT.

The rearrangement links TRBV28 to TRBJ1-6, with TRBD1 matching over 9 bases. The J segment lost 3 bases and the V segment lost 5 bases, leaving 2 bases of the junction unmatched. This CDR3 is built from 15 residues. Germline-derived CDR1 and CDR2 are MDHEN and SYDVKM. Written as DNA, the CDR3 is TGTGCCAGCAGTGGGGGACAGGGCTATAATTCACCCCTCCACTTT. Protein product: CASSGGQGYNSPLHF.

The V and J genes are TRBV5-6 and TRBJ2-7; unclear D gene. V lost 2 bases to trimming and J lost 2 bases, with 8 bases between them. CDR1 is SGHDT and CDR2 is YYEEEE in the germline V gene. This CDR3 has 13 amino acids. The CDR3 loop is CASSFGRPYEQYF. The DNA of the CDR3 is TGTGCCAGCAGCTTCGGCAGGCCCTACGAGCAGTACTTC.

The chain carries TRBV5-1 and TRBJ2-7; TRBD2 is a possible D gene (5 bases). The V gene lost 0 bases and the J gene lost 4 bases, with 11 bases spanning the gap. Looked up from germline, CDR1 is SGHRS and CDR2 is YFSETQ. This CDR3 region has 14 residues. CDR3 coding DNA: TGCGCCAGCAGCTTGGTGGAGGCAACGTACGAGCAGTACTTC. Its protein is CASSLVEATYEQYF.

The V and J genes are TRBV6-5 and TRBJ1-2, with unresolved D. CDR3 length: 15 residues. V dropped 0 bases and J dropped 4 bases, with 12 bases sitting between them. The germline V gene has CDR1 MNHEY and CDR2 SVGAGI. CDR3 in amino acids: CASSYSKVTVYGYTF. As DNA, the CDR3 is TGTGCCAGCAGTTACTCGAAAGTCACGGTCTATGGCTACACCTTC.

The table lists this clone with a few counts. The rearrangement joins TRBV19 to TRBJ2-3, with 8 bases identical to TRBD2. Germline lookup yields CDR1 LNHDA and CDR2 SQIVND (reference sequence). CDR3 length equals 15 residues. The V gene end was trimmed by 5 bases and the J gene end by 3 bases; junction bases not matched to a gene: 7. The CDR3: CASSSSGSGTDTQYF. In DNA, the CDR3 is TGTGCCAGTAGTTCCAGCGGGAGTGGGACAGATACGCAGTATTTT.

V usage is TRBV7-9 and J usage is TRBJ2-1; D may be TRBD1 (6 bases). The V end lost 6 bases, the J end lost 8 bases, and 11 bases lay between the germline ends. Per germline, CDR1 SEHNR and CDR2 FQNEAQ (reference sequence). This CDR3 region has 12 residues. In DNA, the CDR3 is TGTGCCAGCAGAAGACAGGTGTATGAGCAGTTCTTC. Its protein product is CASRRQVYEQFF.

The chain couples TRBV24-1 to TRBJ1-1; 11 nucleotides agree with TRBD1. Germline V CDR1 and CDR2: KGHDR, SFDVKD. J was trimmed by 11 bases and V by 3 bases; bases with no gene match: 7. The CDR3 is 14 amino acids. CDR3 sequence reads: CATSDTPDRGPAFF. CDR3 DNA sequence: TGTGCCACCAGTGATACACCGGACAGGGGGCCCGCTTTCTTT.